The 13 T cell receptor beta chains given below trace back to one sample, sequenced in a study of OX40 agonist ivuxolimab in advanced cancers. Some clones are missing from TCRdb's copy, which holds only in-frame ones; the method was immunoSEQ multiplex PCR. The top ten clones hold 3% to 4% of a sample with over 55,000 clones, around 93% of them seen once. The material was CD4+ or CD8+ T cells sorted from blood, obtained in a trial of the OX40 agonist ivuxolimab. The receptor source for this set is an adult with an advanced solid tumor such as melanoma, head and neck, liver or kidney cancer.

The DNA for the CDR3 is TGTGCCAGCAGCCCGGGACAGGGCAGTGGTCAGCCCCAGCATTTT. Amino acids: CASSPGQGSGQPQHF. The chain uses TRBV5-4 and TRBJ1-5; 9 positions match TRBD1. CDR3 size: 15 residues. Looked up from germline, CDR1 is SGHNT and CDR2 is YYREEE (reference sequence). The V gene end was trimmed by 4 bases and the J gene end by 6 bases; junction bases not matched to a gene: 8.

Here the CDR3 DNA reads TGTGCCAGCAGCCCTCAGCGGGGGGTAGCCAAAAACATTCAGTACTTC. Its protein is CASSPQRGVAKNIQYF. This chain joins TRBV7-9 and TRBJ2-4; 9 bases are shared with TRBD2. Trimming took 5 bases from V and 0 from J; bases not matched to a gene: 5. This CDR3 region has 16 residues. The germline gives CDR1 SEHNR, CDR2 FQNEAQ (reference sequence). The whole variable domain, remainder taken from reference TRBV7-9 and TRBJ2-4, is DTGVSQNPRHKITKRGQNVTFRCDPISEHNRLYWYRQTLGQGPEFLTYFQNEAQLEKSRLLSDRFSAERPKGSFSTLEIQRTEQGDSAMYLCASSPQRGVAKNIQYFGAGTRLSVL.

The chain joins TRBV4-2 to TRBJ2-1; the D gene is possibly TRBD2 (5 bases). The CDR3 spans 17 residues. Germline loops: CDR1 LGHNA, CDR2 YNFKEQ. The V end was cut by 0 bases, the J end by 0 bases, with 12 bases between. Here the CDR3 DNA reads TGTGCCAGCAGCCAAGAGGGTCGAGGGAGCTCCTACAATGAGCAGTTCTTC. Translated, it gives CASSQEGRGSSYNEQFF.

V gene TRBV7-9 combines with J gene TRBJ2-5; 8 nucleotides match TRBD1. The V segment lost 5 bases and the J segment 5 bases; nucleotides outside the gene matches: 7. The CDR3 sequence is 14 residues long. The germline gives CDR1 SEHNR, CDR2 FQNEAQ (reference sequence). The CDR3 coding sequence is TGTGCCAGCAGCATGAGGACAGGGCGGGAGACCCAGTACTTC. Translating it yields CASSMRTGRETQYF.

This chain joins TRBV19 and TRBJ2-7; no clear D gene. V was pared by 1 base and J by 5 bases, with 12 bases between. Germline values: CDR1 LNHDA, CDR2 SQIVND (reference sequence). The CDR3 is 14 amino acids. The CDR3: CASSIAGWRNEQYF. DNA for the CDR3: TGTGCCAGTAGTATAGCGGGCTGGCGGAACGAGCAGTACTTC.

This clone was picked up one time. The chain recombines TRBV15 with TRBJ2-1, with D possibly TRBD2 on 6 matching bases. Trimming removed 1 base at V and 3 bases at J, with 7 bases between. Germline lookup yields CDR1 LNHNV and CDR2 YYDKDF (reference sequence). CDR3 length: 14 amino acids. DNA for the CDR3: TGTGCCACCAGCAGAGGGCGGGGCTACAATGAGCAGTTCTTC. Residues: CATSRGRGYNEQFF. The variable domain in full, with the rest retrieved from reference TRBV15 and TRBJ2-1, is DAMVIQNPRYQVTQFGKPVTLSCSQTLNHNVMYWYQQKSSQAPKLLFHYYDKDFNNEADTPDNFQSRRPNTSFCFLDIRSPGLGDTAMYLCATSRGRGYNEQFFGPGTRLTVL.

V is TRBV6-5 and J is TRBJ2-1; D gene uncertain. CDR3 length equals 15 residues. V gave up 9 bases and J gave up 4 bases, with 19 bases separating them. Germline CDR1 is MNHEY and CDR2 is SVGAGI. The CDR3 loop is CASSPETSAYNEQFF. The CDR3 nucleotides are TGTGCCAGTTCCCCGGAGACCAGCGCGTACAATGAGCAGTTCTTC.

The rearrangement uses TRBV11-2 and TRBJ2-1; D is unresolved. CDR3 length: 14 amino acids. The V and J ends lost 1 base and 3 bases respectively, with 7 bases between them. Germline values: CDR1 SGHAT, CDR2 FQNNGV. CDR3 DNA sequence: TGTGCCAGCAGCTTAGGGACCGACTACAATGAGCAGTTCTTC. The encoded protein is CASSLGTDYNEQFF.

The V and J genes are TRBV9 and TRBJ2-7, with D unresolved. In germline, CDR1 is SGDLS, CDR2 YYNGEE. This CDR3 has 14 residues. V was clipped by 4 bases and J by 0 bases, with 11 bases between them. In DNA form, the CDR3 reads TGTGCCAGCAGCCCTCCCGGAGCCTCCTACGAGCAGTACTTC. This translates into CASSPPGASYEQYF. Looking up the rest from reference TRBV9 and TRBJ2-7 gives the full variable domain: DSGVTQTPKHLITATGQRVTLRCSPRSGDLSVYWYQQSLDQGLQFLIQYYNGEERAKGNILERFSAQQFPDLHSELNLSSLELGDSALYFCASSPPGASYEQYFGPGTRLTVT.

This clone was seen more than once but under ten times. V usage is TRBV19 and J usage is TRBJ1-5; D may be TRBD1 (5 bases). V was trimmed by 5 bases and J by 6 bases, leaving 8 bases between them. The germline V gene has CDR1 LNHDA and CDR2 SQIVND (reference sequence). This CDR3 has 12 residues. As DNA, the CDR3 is TGTGCCAGTAGTGAGGGGTTTCAGCCCCAGCATTTT. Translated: CASSEGFQPQHF.

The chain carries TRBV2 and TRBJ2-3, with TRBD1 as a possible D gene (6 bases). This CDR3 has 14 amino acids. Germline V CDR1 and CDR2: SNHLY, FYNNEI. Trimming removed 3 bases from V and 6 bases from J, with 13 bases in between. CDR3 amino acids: CASSEVRGADTQYF. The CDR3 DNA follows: TGTGCCAGCAGTGAGGTCAGGGGAGCGGATACGCAGTATTTT. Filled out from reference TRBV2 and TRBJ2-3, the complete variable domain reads EPEVTQTPSHQVTQMGQEVILRCVPISNHLYFYWYRQILGQKVEFLVSFYNNEISEKSEIFDDQFSVERPDGSNFTLKIRSTKLEDSAMYFCASSEVRGADTQYFGPGTRLTVL.

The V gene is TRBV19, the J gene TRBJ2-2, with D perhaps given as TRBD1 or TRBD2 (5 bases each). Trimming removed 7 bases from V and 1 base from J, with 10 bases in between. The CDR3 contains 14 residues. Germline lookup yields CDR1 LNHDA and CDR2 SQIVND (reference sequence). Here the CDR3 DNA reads TGTGCCAGTATGGCAGGGAGGAACACCGGGGAGCTGTTTTTT. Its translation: CASMAGRNTGELFF.

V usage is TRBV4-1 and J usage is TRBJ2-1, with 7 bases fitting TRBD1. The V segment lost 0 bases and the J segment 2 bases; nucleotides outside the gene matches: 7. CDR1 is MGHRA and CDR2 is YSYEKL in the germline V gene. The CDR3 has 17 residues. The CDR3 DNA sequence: TGCGCCAGCAGCCAAGAAACATGGCAGGGGGCCTACAATGAGCAGTTCTTC. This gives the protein CASSQETWQGAYNEQFF.